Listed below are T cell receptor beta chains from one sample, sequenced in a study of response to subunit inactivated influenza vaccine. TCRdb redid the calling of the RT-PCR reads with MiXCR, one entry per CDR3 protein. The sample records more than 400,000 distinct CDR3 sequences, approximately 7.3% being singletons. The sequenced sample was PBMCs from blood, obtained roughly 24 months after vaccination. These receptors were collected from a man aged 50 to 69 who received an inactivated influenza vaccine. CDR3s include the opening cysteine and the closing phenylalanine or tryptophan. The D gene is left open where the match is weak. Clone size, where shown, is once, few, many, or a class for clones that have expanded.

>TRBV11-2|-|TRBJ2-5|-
CASSLNHGGAETQYF
TGTGCCAGCAGCTTAAACCACGGGGGCGCGGAGACCCAGTACTTC
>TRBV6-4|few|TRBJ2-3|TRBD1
CASSGQGRDTQYF
TGTGCCAGCAGTGGACAGGGAAGAGATACGCAGTATTTT
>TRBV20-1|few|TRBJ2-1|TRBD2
CSASLAGGHNEQFF
TGCAGTGCTAGTCTAGCGGGGGGTCACAATGAGCAGTTCTTC
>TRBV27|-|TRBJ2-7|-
CASSFASYYEQYF
TGTGCCAGCAGTTTCGCCTCCTACTACGAGCAGTACTTC
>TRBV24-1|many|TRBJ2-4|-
CATGQGSIQYF
TGTGCCACCGGTCAGGGGTCCATTCAGTACTTC
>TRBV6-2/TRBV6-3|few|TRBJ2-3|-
CASSYSTSTMPDTQYF
TGTGCCAGCAGTTACTCGACCTCGACTATGCCTGATACGCAGTATTTT
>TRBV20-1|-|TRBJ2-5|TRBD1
CSARDLGQGGETQYF
TGCAGTGCTAGAGATCTAGGACAGGGGGGAGAGACCCAGTACTTC
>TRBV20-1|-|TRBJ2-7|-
CSARDLLRGSSYEQYF
TGCAGTGCTAGAGATCTATTAAGGGGATCTTCCTACGAGCAGTACTTC
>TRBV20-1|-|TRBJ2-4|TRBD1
CSANRDRAKNIQYF
TGCAGTGCAAACCGGGACAGAGCCAAAAACATTCAGTACTTC
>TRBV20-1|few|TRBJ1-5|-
CSANLQGGQPQHF
TGCAGTGCTAATTTACAGGGTGGACAGCCCCAGCATTTT
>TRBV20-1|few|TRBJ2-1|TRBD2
CSAIGTSGRKEQFF
TGCAGTGCAATTGGGACTAGCGGGAGGAAGGAGCAGTTCTTC
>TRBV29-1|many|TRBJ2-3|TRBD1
CSVRRGGHEFTDTQYF
TGCAGCGTCCGCAGAGGGGGCCATGAATTCACAGATACGCAGTATTTT
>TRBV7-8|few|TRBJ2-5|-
CASSLLQPETQYF
TGTGCCAGCAGCTTATTACAGCCAGAGACCCAGTACTTC
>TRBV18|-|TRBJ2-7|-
CASSHTDGYEQYF
TGTGCCAGCTCCCACACGGACGGATACGAGCAGTACTTC
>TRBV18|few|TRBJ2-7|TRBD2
CASSPNSGGFVHEQYF
TGTGCCAGCTCACCAAACAGCGGGGGATTCGTCCACGAGCAGTACTTC
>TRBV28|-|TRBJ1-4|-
CASSPPRGKLFF
TGTGCCAGCAGTCCCCCCCGCGGAAAACTGTTTTTT
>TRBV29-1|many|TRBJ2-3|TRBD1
CSVEGTGGPDTQYF
TGCAGCGTTGAGGGGACAGGGGGCCCAGATACGCAGTATTTT